These 9 T cell receptor beta chains came from one sample sequenced in a study of blood T cells in healthy people across ages. A sample-barcoded 5' primer and a J-beta primer mix were used in a second PCR of roughly 7 to 11 cycles. TCRdb reprocessed the 5' RACE reads via MiXCR and lists one record per CDR3 protein. This table has about 680,000 distinct CDR3 sequences, around 45% appearing once. The sequenced material came from blood. The receptor set was obtained from a woman aged 55-75 years in good health.

This clonotype has a handful of counts. The chain links TRBV11-2 to TRBJ2-3; 7 positions agree with TRBD2. The V and J ends lost 0 bases and 2 bases, in that order; junction bases with no gene match: 2. Germline loops: CDR1 SGHAT, CDR2 FQNNGV. The CDR3 sequence is 15 residues long. CDR3 amino acids: CASSLDGRFTDTQYF. DNA of the CDR3: TGTGCCAGCAGCTTAGACGGGAGGTTCACAGATACGCAGTATTTT.

CDR3 nucleotides: TGTGCCTCCCAGGGGGCGTCCTACAATGAGCAGTACTTC. It encodes CASQGASYNEQYF. The chain combines TRBV2 with TRBJ2-1, with 8 bases matching TRBD1. The J call may be incorrect, as the DNA end agrees better with TRBJ2-7. This CDR3 has 13 residues. CDR1 is SNHLY and CDR2 is FYNNEI in the germline V gene.

The chain employs TRBV18 and TRBJ2-7, with TRBD1 as a possible D gene (6 bases). The CDR3 is 14 amino acids. Trimming left V 4 bases short and J 3 bases short, with 13 bases between. The V gene's germline CDR1 is KGHSH and CDR2 LQKENI. CDR3 residues: CASSRRQDGYEQYF. In nucleotides, the CDR3 is TGTGCCAGCTCACGGCGACAGGACGGCTACGAGCAGTACTTC.

This chain uses TRBV28 with TRBJ2-7; D is tentatively TRBD1 or TRBD2 (5 bases each). This CDR3 is 14 amino acids long. From germline, CDR1 is MDHEN and CDR2 SYDVKM. Trimming cost V 5 bases and J 4 bases, with 15 bases left between them. The CDR3 sequence is CASSPPGQIYEQYF. For the CDR3, the DNA is TGTGCCAGCAGTCCCCCGGGGCAGATATACGAGCAGTACTTC.

This clonotype has a count of ten or more. V is TRBV4-2 and J is TRBJ2-1; TRBD1 matches at 7 bases. The CDR3 covers 14 residues. CDR1 LGHNA and CDR2 YNFKEQ come from the germline V gene. V lost 4 bases to trimming and J lost 8 bases; unmatched junction nucleotides: 8. CDR3 in amino acids: CASSRRGGRDEQFF. The CDR3, as DNA: TGTGCCAGCAGCCGGAGAGGGGGCAGGGATGAGCAGTTCTTC.

The CDR3 DNA is TGTGCCAGCAGCCAAGGGGTGCGGAGAAGCACAGATACGCAGTATTTT. Its protein is CASSQGVRRSTDTQYF. The chain is built from TRBV3-1 and TRBJ2-3; D gene ambiguous. The V end lost 1 base, the J end lost 0 bases, and 11 bases lay between the germline ends. The CDR3 is made up of 16 amino acids. From germline, CDR1 is LGHDT and CDR2 YNNKEL (reference sequence).

The chain couples TRBV20-1 to TRBJ1-5, with unresolved D. This CDR3 is 13 amino acids long. V lost 4 bases, J lost 0 bases, and 7 bases lay in between. The germline V gene has CDR1 DFQATT and CDR2 SNEGSKA (reference sequence). This chain's CDR3 is CSAKTNSNQPQHF. The CDR3 DNA reads as TGCAGTGCTAAGACGAATAGCAATCAGCCCCAGCATTTT.

As to this clonotype: The junction departs from the called germline gene at one end, perhaps through a read error. The V gene is TRBV20-1, the J gene TRBJ2-7, with D unresolved. Germline V gene data show CDR1 as DFQATT and CDR2 as SNEGSKA (reference sequence). There are 14 residues in the CDR3. The CDR3 here is CSARGGRSSYDQYF. The CDR3 region has the DNA TGCAGTGCTAGAGGCGGACGGAGCTCCTACGACCAGTACTTC.

For this clonotype: A much larger clone sits a single nucleotide away, making a read error possible. V and J are TRBV7-2 and TRBJ2-5, with D perhaps TRBD2 (5 bases). CDR3 length: 15 residues. Germline V gene sequence: CDR1 SGHTA, CDR2 FQGNSA. CDR3 DNA: TGTGTCAGCAGCCCACCCTCCGGAGGTCGAGAGACCCAGTACTTC. Translated, it gives CVSSPPSGGRETQYF.